The entry below describes one T cell receptor (beta chain). Only a few counts were recorded for this clone. It has no known antigen specificity. Per-base qualities were not stored, and no clone one base away is much larger. The sample belongs to a study of blood T cell repertoires in COVID-19 (dated by TCRdb to about 2020). Broadly, across the study: Samples covering the acute and convalescent phases of COVID-19 were provided by collaborators in the United States, Italy and Spain. A freely available public database, intended as a resource for researchers studying the immune response to SARS-CoV-2, is where the repertoires were released. The material from the prospective study consisted of cDNA or gDNA derived from T cells, B-cell-depleted T cells, or PBMCs. The samples were drawn from the first 160 participants of the ongoing ImmuneRACE study and from some 1,300 subjects provided by 6 global collaborators. Deeply sampled blood TCRbeta repertoires from subjects exposed to, actively infected with, or recovered from COVID-19 were included in the dataset. Where available, HLA class I and class II types were taken from metadata supplied by the sample provider and were not determined by assay-based typing. Nearly every sample came with metadata listing a de-identified subject ID, COVID-19 status, age in years and sex.

TCRbeta CDR3 regions were amplified from genomic DNA using the immunoSEQ Assay, a bias-controlled multiplex PCR. The study's own analysis went as follows. The number of nucleated cells in each sample was estimated from the amplification of reference gene primers within the assay. Sequence reads were collapsed and filtered to measure the absolute abundance of every unique TCRbeta CDR3 rearrangement. For each sample, productive Simpson clonality was calculated by taking the square root of Simpson's diversity index across productive rearrangements. Here the immuneACCESS table is served through TCRdb, limited to in-frame sequences with V and J called. Missing clones are a known gap in these copies; in checked studies unresolved V genes cover under half, and the rest lacks a known reason. V and J calls and clone size are those listed in that table; D and trimming were worked out from the DNA. The sample table contains approximately 300,000 clones; only one count was recorded for roughly 84% of them. The ten most abundant clones make up 15% to 19% of the sample.

CDR1 SGHRS and CDR2 YFSETQ are derived from the germline V gene. V and J lose 4 bases and 2 bases, and a span of 14 bases separates them. There are 15 amino acids in the CDR3, from cysteine to phenylalanine inclusive. Just CDR3 DNA is preserved here, 45 bases in frame from base 1. General study outcomes and caveats: The amount of clinical and demographic metadata varied by source and participant and was provided uncurated.

One collaborating source in Seattle enrolled patients while the patients were actively infected and followed the patients over time throughout the course of disease. Whole blood was collected in K2EDTA tubes by collaborating institutions according to the institutions' own protocols. For TCRbeta analysis, collaborators shipped samples in one of three forms: frozen whole blood, isolated PBMCs, or DNA extracted from either of those sample types. The specimen sequenced was peripheral blood. This clonotype originated in a person between 65 and 79 years old with COVID-19, enrolled during active disease. The rearranged segments are TRBV5-1 and TRBJ2-3; TRBD2 is a possible D gene, resting on 5 matching bases. The CDR3 protein: CASSRERAHTDTQYF. The bases read TGCGCCAGCAGCAGGGAGCGCGCACACACAGATACGCAGTATTTT.